The T cell receptor beta chain under discussion was sequenced for a study of CD8+ T cells in alopecia areata listed by TCRdb under 2018. As for the study more broadly: To study T cell clonal expansion in alopecia areata, the researchers applied high-throughput TCRbeta sequencing to both the C3H/HeJ mouse model and human patients. TCRbeta CDR3 regions were amplified by immunoSEQ multiplex PCR with 35 Vbeta forward and 13 Jbeta reverse primers. RNA was obtained with the PAXgene miRNA kit for fixed scalp, the miRNeasy kit for PBMCs, and the RNeasy kit for mouse skin. On the human side, TCRbeta sequencing was run on scalp tissue and on sorted CD4+ and CD8+ peripheral blood T cells from healthy controls and from alopecia areata patients with either patchy or totalis/universalis disease. Clonality in the scalp was compared among normal scalp (n=4), patchy alopecia areata scalp (n=8), and alopecia totalis/universalis scalp (n=8).

Study-wide conclusions, independent of this receptor: TCR sequences shared between patients were less clear than in mice, possibly partly because of HLA diversity in the patient population. Unlike mouse skin, which is dominated by gammadelta T cells, normal human skin has resident alphabeta T cells that are also sequenced, and this complicates analysis of the scalp TCR repertoire. Compared with normal scalp, lesional scalp had higher clonality and more expanded CD8+ clones, particularly in alopecia totalis/universalis, a pattern that suggests antigenic drive.

PBMCs were isolated by density centrifugation and stained for CD3, CD4 and CD8, after which CD4+ and CD8+ T cells were sorted on a FACSAria. Scalp biopsies and blood samples were obtained from unaffected controls. Library method: the immunoSEQ multiplex PCR assay. To provide template for TCR sequencing, every sample had RNA extracted and reverse transcribed into cDNA. SuperScript III was used for first-strand cDNA synthesis, primed with a 2:1 mix of oligo-dT and random hexamers. A synthetic immune receptor repertoire was used to assess amplification bias, and residual bias was removed computationally. In the original analysis: Raw reads were preprocessed for error removal, and CDR3 was defined according to IMGT conventions as running from the conserved cysteine to phenylalanine. Clonality was computed by normalizing Shannon entropy by log2 of the number of productive unique TCRs and subtracting the result from 1. CD4 or CD8 identity of scalp clones was inferred by cross-referencing scalp TCRbeta sequences with sorted blood CD4 and CD8 repertoires. TCRdb mirrors the immuneACCESS table, restricted to in-frame sequences. Some clones are absent from its copies; in checked studies, under half trace to an unresolved V gene, and the reason for the others is unknown. D and trimming come from the DNA, and the V and J calls and clone size come from that table. Present in this sample are roughly 200,000 clones, 56% of which were seen just once. The biggest ten clones account for approximately 4.9% of the sample.

Concerning this clone: No antigen is known for it. No qualities accompany the bases; no much larger clone lies one base away.

V and J lose 4 bases and 2 bases, and a span of 11 bases separates them. From the cysteine up to the phenylalanine, the CDR3 has a length of 15 residues. CDR3 DNA is the only sequence kept; it has 45 bases, read in frame from the first base. Via the germline V gene (reference sequence), CDR1 is PRHDT and CDR2 FYEKMQ. Sequencing was carried out using CD8+ T cells sorted from blood. The chain couples TRBV13 to TRBJ1-4; TRBD1 is perhaps the D gene, given 5 matching bases. This TCR came from a human donor in good health. The DNA is TGTGCCAGCAGCTCCAGGGTCAGCACTAATGAAAAACTGTTTTTT. Its protein reads: CASSSRVSTNEKLFF.